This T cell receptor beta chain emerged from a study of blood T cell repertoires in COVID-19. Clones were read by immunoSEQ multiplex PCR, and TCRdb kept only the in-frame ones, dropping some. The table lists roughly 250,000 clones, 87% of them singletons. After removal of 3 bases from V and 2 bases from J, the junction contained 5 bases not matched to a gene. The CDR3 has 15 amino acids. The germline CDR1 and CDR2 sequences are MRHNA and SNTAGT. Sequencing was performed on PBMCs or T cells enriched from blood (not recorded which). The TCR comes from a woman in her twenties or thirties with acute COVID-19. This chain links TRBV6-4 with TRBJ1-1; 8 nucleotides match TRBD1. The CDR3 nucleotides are TGTGCCAGCAGTGATATGGCAGGGGGCAACACTGAAGCTTTCTTT. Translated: CASSDMAGGNTEAFF.